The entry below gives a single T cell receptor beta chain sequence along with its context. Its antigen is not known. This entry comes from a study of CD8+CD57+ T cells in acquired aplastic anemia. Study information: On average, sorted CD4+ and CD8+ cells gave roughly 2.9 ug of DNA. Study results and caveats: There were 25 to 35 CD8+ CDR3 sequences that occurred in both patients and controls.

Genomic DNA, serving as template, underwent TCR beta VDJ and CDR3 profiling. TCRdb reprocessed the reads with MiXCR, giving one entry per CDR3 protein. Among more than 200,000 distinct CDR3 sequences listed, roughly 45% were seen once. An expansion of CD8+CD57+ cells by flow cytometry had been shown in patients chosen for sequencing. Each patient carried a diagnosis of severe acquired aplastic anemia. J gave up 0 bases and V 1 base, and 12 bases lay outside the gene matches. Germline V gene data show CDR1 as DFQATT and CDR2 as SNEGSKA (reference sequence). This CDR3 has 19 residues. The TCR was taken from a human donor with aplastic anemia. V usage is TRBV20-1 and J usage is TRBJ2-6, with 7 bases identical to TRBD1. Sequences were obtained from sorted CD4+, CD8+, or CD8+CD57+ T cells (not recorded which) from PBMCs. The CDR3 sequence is CSARGAGTEYSSGANVLTF. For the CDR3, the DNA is TGCAGTGCTAGAGGGGCAGGGACAGAATACAGCTCTGGGGCCAACGTCCTGACTTTC.